Only one count was recorded for the clone carrying this T cell receptor beta chain. Antigen specificity is unknown. The data derive from a study of shared clonotypes between healthy human individuals. Study results and caveats: Naive subsets typically showed greater estimated richness than memory subsets.

CDR3 length: 14 residues. V was pared by 5 bases and J by 4 bases, with 4 bases of the junction left unmatched. The V gene's germline CDR1 is SEHNR and CDR2 FQNEAQ (reference sequence). The data were produced by immunoSEQ multiplex PCR, yet TCRdb's version contains in-frame clones alone and is incomplete. Of millions of clones in the sample, roughly 94% were seen once. J is TRBJ2-7 and V is TRBV7-9; 11 bases fit TRBD2. Sequencing was done on a sample of naive CD4+ T cells sorted from blood. Subset meaning: CD45RA+ positively selected. This receptor was identified in a man between 18 and 35 years old in good health. The CDR3 sequence is CASSQLAGAYEQYF. As DNA, the CDR3 is TGTGCCAGCAGCCAACTAGCGGGAGCTTACGAGCAGTACTTC.